These 5 T cell receptor beta chains originate from one sample sequenced in a study of cytomegalovirus exposure and HLA in healthy donors. Sequencing was performed with immunoSEQ multiplex PCR; in TCRdb, only in-frame clones are kept and a portion is missing. The data show roughly 150,000 clones, 86% seen once. Input material: PBMCs. Source of these receptors: a young woman in good health and CMV-seronegative.

The genes are TRBV27 and TRBJ2-1, with 12 positions matching TRBD2. V lost 5 bases and J lost 8; bases outside the gene matches: 10. This CDR3 is 16 amino acids long. The germline gives CDR1 MNHEY, CDR2 SMNVEV (reference sequence). In DNA, the CDR3 is TGTGCCAGCAGTCTCTATTCTAGCGGGAGGGCCGATGAGCAGTTCTTC. Amino acid sequence: CASSLYSSGRADEQFF.

The rearrangement uses TRBV5-1 and TRBJ2-5; the D gene is possibly TRBD1 (6 bases). There are 14 residues in the CDR3. Germline CDR1 SGHRS, CDR2 YFSETQ. The germline V and J ends were trimmed by 3 bases and 1 base, with 10 bases remaining between them. CDR3 sequence: CASSSGQSQETQYF. Written as DNA, the CDR3 is TGCGCCAGCAGCTCCGGACAGAGCCAAGAGACCCAGTACTTC.

This CDR3 reads CASRTGGGATDTQYF. As DNA, the CDR3 is TGCGCCAGCAGAACTGGCGGGGGGGCGACAGATACGCAGTATTTT. V is TRBV5-1 and J is TRBJ2-3; 9 nucleotides match TRBD2. In germline, CDR1 is SGHRS, CDR2 YFSETQ. V lost 5 bases and J lost 3; bases outside the gene matches: 7. CDR3 length: 15 amino acids.

V usage is TRBV27 and J usage is TRBJ2-7; TRBD1 matches 7 bases. CDR3 length equals 16 residues. Germline V gene lookup returns CDR1 MNHEY and CDR2 SMNVEV (reference sequence). J lost 6 bases, V lost 2 bases, and 13 bases had no gene match. The CDR3 protein is CASSLPGQDALSEQYF. For the CDR3, the DNA is TGTGCCAGCAGTTTACCCGGACAGGACGCTCTCTCCGAGCAGTACTTC.

V usage is TRBV4-1 and J usage is TRBJ2-7, with D perhaps TRBD2 (5 bases). V was cut by 0 bases and J by 7 bases, with 19 bases left in between. The germline V gene has CDR1 MGHRA and CDR2 YSYEKL. The CDR3 spans 16 residues. CDR3 loop: CASSQEVSAWRREQYF. The CDR3 nucleotides read TGCGCCAGCAGCCAAGAGGTTAGCGCCTGGCGAAGGGAGCAGTACTTC.